The clone carrying this TCR beta chain was counted a few times. Its cognate antigen is unknown. With 0 bases clipped from V and 11 bases from J, the junction kept 8 bases outside the gene matches. In germline, CDR1 is SGHTA, CDR2 FQGTGA. The CDR3 loop spans 17 amino acids. TCRdb reprocessed the 5' RACE reads with MiXCR, giving one entry per CDR3 protein. The table records around 530,000 distinct CDR3 sequences, roughly a sixth of them present only once. The sample belongs to a study of T cells after yellow fever vaccination. General observations from the study: After the booster, about 95% of CD4 and roughly nine tenths of CD8 primary-response clones were re-detected.

The specimen was PBMCs, collected 5 to 6 days after the first yellow fever vaccination. This sequence originates from a man aged 18 to 35 who received the YFV17D yellow fever vaccine. V is TRBV7-3 and J is TRBJ2-1; TRBD2 matches at 15 bases. The CDR3 loop reads CASSLTGRTSGGEKQFF. CDR3 DNA: TGTGCCAGCAGCTTAACAGGGCGGACTAGCGGGGGGGAGAAGCAGTTCTTC.